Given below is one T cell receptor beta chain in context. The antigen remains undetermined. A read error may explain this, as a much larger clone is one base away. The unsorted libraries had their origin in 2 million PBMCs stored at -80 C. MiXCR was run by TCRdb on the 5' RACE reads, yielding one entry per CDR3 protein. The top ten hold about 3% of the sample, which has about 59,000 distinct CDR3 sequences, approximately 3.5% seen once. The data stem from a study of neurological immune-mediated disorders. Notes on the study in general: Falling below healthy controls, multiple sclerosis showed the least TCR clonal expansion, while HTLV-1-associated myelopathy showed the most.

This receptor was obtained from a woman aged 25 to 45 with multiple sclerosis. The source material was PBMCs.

The CDR3 spells CASSGQMADTQYF. CDR3 in DNA: TGCGCCAGCAGTGGACAAATGGCAGATACGCAGTATTTT. The chain combines TRBV10-2 with TRBJ2-3, with unresolved D. Germline CDR1 is WSHSY and CDR2 is SAAADI. The CDR3 covers 13 residues. V dropped 4 bases and J dropped 4 bases, with 9 bases sitting between them.